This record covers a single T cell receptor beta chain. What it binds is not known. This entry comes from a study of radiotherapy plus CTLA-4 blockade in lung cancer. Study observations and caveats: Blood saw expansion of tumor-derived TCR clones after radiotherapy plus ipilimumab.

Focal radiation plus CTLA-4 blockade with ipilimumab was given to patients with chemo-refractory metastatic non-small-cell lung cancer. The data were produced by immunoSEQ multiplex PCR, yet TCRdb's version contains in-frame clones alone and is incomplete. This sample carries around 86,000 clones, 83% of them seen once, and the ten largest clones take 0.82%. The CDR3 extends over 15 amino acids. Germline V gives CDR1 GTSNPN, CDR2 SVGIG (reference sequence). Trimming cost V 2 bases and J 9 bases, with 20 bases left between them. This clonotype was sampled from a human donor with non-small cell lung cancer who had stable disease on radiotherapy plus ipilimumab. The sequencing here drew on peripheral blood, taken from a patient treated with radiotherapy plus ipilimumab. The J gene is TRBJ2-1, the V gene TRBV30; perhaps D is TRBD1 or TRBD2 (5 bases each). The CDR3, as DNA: TGTGCCTGGAGTTGGTCGGGGCTAGCAGGAGGTGAGCAGTTCTTC. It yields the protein CAWSWSGLAGGEQFF.